Listed here is a single TCR beta chain. This record belongs to a study of control samples from healthy donors and cancer patients. Using immunoSEQ multiplex PCR, the repertoire was profiled, and TCRdb retains in-frame clones only, with some absent. The data show 350,000 to 450,000 clones, approximately 90% seen once. CDR3 length: 15 residues. Germline CDR1 is LGHDT and CDR2 is YNNKEL (reference sequence). V gave up 3 bases and J gave up 2 bases; unmatched junction bases: 7. This receptor was taken from a man in his forties with head and neck cancer. The V call is TRBV3-1 (or the pseudogene TRBV3-2), the J call TRBJ2-7; 7 bases match TRBD2. Sequencing was performed on PBMCs. Here the CDR3 reads CASSQSVAGAYEQYF. The CDR3 DNA follows: TGTGCCAGCAGCCAGAGTGTGGCGGGAGCCTACGAGCAGTACTTC.